The clone carrying this T cell receptor beta chain has just one count. Sequencing used immunoSEQ multiplex PCR; TCRdb keeps in-frame clones, though not all of them. The data hold 110,000 to 150,000 clones, with about 91% observed a single time. This sample is part of a study of cytomegalovirus exposure and HLA in healthy donors. The germline V gene encodes CDR1 SGDLS and CDR2 YYNGEE. The V and J ends lost 5 bases and 3 bases respectively, with 15 bases between them. The CDR3 is 15 residues long. J is TRBJ2-1 and V is TRBV9; D is perhaps TRBD2 (6 bases). The sample taken for sequencing was PBMCs. The TCR comes from a woman between 18 and 29 years old in good health and CMV-seropositive. CDR3 loop: CASSSTGSLYNEQFF. As DNA, the CDR3 is TGTGCCAGCAGTTCCACCGGGAGCCTCTACAATGAGCAGTTCTTC.